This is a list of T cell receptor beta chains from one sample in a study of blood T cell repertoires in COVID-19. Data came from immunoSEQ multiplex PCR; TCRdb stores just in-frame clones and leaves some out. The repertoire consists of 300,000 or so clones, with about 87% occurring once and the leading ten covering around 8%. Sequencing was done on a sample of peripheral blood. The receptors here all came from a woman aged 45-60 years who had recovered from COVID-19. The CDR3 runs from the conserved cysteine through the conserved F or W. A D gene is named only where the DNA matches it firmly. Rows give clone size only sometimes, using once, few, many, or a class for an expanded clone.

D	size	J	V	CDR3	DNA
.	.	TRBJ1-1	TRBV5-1	CASKVTENTEAFF	TGCGCCAGCAAGGTGACAGAGAACACTGAAGCTTTCTTT
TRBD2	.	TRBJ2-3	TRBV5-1	CASSWRTSGSTDTQYF	TGCGCCAGCAGCTGGCGAACTAGCGGGAGCACAGATACGCAGTATTTT
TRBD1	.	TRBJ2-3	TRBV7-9	CASGGRQGSTDTQYF	TGTGCCAGCGGTGGGAGACAGGGAAGCACAGATACGCAGTATTTT
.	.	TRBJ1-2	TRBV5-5	CASSLVGGSYGYTF	TGTGCCAGCAGCTTGGTTGGGGGGTCCTATGGCTACACCTTC
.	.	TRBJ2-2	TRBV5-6	CASPGWAFDRSSRELFF	TGTGCCAGCCCCGGGTGGGCTTTCGACAGGTCCTCTCGGGAGCTGTTTTTT
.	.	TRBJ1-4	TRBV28	CAAGGWSEKLFF	TGTGCCGCGGGAGGGTGGAGTGAAAAACTGTTTTTT
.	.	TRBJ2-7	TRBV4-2	CASSQHASTTDYEQYF	TGTGCCAGCAGCCAACACGCATCCACAACAGACTACGAGCAGTACTTC
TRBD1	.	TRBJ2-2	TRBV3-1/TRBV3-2	CASSQVTGEGELFF	TGTGCCAGCAGCCAAGTGACAGGGGAGGGGGAGCTGTTTTTT
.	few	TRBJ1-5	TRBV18	CASSPRGDQPQHF	TGTGCCAGCTCACCACGGGGGGATCAGCCCCAGCATTTT
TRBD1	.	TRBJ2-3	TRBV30	CAWALGQGADTQYF	TGTGCCTGGGCCTTGGGACAGGGTGCAGATACGCAGTATTTT
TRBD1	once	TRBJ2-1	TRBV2	CASSVQGGNEQFF	TGTGCCAGCAGTGTACAGGGGGGCAATGAGCAGTTCTTC
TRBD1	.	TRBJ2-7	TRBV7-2	CASSSLRDRVPYEQYF	TGTGCCAGCAGCTCCCTCCGGGACAGGGTACCCTACGAGCAGTACTTC
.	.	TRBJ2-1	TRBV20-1	CSAIRLNEQFF	TGCAGTGCTATTCGACTCAATGAGCAGTTCTTC
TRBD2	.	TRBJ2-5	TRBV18	CASSRSSAGGAETQYF	TGTGCCAGCTCACGTTCTAGCGCGGGGGGCGCAGAGACCCAGTACTTC
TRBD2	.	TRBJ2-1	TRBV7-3	CASSLRREGRDNEQFF	TGTGCCAGCAGCTTAAGGCGGGAGGGCCGGGATAATGAGCAGTTCTTC
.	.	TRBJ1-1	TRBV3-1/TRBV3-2	CASSQVFGAEAFF	TGTGCCAGCAGCCAAGTTTTCGGAGCTGAAGCTTTCTTT
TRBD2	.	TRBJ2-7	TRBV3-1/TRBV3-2	CASSQLGTSEAYF	TGTGCCAGCAGCCAATTAGGGACTAGCGAGGCGTACTTC
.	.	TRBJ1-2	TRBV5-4	CASSLMLGANYGYTF	TGTGCCAGCAGCTTGATGTTAGGAGCTAACTATGGCTACACCTTC
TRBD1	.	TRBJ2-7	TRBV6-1	CASSEEGTGFNEQYF	TGTGCCAGCAGTGAAGAAGGGACAGGGTTCAACGAGCAGTACTTC
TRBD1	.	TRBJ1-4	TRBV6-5	CASSRDREDEKLFF	TGTGCCAGCAGCAGGGACAGGGAAGATGAAAAACTGTTTTTT
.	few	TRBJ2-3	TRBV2	CASSEGLSTDTQYF	TGTGCCAGCAGTGAGGGGCTTAGCACAGATACGCAGTATTTT
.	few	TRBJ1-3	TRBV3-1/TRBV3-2	CASSQGTDYSSGNTIYF	TGTGCCAGCAGCCAAGGGACCGACTATAGCTCTGGAAACACCATATATTTT
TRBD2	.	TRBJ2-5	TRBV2	CASKGQLAGETQYF	TGTGCCAGCAAGGGGCAACTAGCGGGAGAGACCCAGTACTTC
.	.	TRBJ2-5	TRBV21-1	CASSKARTSGARGTQYF	TGTGCCAGCAGCAAAGCCAGGACTAGCGGGGCTCGGGGGACCCAGTACTTC
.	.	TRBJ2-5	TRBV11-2	CASSLTSWETQYF	TGTGCCAGCAGCTTAACTAGTTGGGAGACCCAGTACTTC
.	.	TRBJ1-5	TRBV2	CGSGEQQPQHF	TGTGGTTCAGGGGAACAGCAGCCCCAGCATTTT
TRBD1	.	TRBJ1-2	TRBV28	CASSRSGQIYGYTF	TGTGCCAGCAGTCGATCGGGACAGATATATGGCTACACCTTC
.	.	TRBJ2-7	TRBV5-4	CASSGNRERNSYEQYF	TGTGCCAGCAGCGGCAACCGGGAGAGAAACTCCTACGAGCAGTACTTC
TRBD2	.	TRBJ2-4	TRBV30	CAWSAGGSQYF	TGTGCCTGGAGTGCGGGGGGAAGTCAGTACTTC
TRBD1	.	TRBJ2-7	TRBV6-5	CASLEGDRGVYEQYF	TGTGCCAGCTTGGAAGGGGACAGGGGCGTCTACGAGCAGTACTTC
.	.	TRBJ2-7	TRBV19	CASSIFDEQYF	TGTGCCAGTAGTATATTCGACGAGCAGTACTTC
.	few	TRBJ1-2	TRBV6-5	CASSYATGANYGYTF	TGTGCCAGCAGTTACGCGACAGGCGCTAACTATGGCTACACCTTC
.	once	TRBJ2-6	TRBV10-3	CATSGKRESGANVLTF	TGTGCCACATCAGGGAAAAGAGAGTCTGGGGCCAACGTCCTGACTTTC
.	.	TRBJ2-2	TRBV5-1	CASSLGAGPGELFF	TGCGCCAGCAGCTTGGGAGCGGGTCCCGGGGAGCTGTTTTTT
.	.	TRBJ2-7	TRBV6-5	CASSYSMEGTYEQYF	TGTGCCAGCAGTTACTCGATGGAGGGGACCTACGAGCAGTACTTC
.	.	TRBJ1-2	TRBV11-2	CASSSPGIGVGYTF	TGTGCCAGCAGCTCCCCCGGCATCGGGGTTGGCTACACCTTC
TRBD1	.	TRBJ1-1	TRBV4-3	CASSHRDRDTEAFF	TGCGCCAGCAGCCACCGGGACAGGGACACTGAAGCTTTCTTT
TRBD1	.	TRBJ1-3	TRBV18	CAIATGQRNTIYF	TGTGCCATCGCGACGGGACAGCGAAACACCATATATTTT
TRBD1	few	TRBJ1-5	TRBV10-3	CAISESQGNQPQHF	TGTGCCATCAGTGAGTCACAGGGGAATCAGCCCCAGCATTTT
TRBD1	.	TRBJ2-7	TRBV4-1	CASSQGETGGSYEQYF	TGCGCCAGCAGCCAAGGAGAGACAGGGGGCTCCTACGAGCAGTACTTC
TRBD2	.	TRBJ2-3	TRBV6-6	CASSRGIRLAGVTDTQYF	TGTGCCAGCAGCCGAGGGATACGTCTAGCGGGGGTCACAGATACGCAGTATTTT
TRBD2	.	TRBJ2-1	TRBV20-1	CSASPRTSSYNEQFF	TGCAGTGCTAGTCCGAGGACTAGCTCCTACAATGAGCAGTTCTTC
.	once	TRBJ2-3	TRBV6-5	CASSPDWSTDTQYF	TGTGCCAGCTCGCCAGATTGGTCTACAGATACGCAGTATTTT
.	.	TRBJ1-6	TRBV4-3	CASSHSRERTSPLHF	TGCGCCAGCAGCCATTCGAGGGAGCGAACTTCACCCCTCCACTTT
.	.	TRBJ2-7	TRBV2	CASSELLAKDSYEQYF	TGTGCCAGCAGTGAATTACTAGCAAAGGACTCCTACGAGCAGTACTTC
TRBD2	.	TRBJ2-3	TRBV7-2	CASSPTSRIDTQYF	TGTGCCAGCAGCCCGACTAGCCGAATAGATACGCAGTATTTT
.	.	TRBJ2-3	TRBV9	CASSTRGGAGDTQYF	TGTGCCAGCAGCACCAGAGGTGGGGCAGGAGATACGCAGTATTTT
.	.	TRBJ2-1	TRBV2	CAIASGTGVYNEQFF	TGTGCCATTGCCTCCGGGACGGGGGTCTACAATGAGCAGTTCTTC
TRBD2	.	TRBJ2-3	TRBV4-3	CASSLRTSGRGADTQYF	TGCGCCAGCAGCCTTCGGACTAGCGGGAGGGGCGCAGATACGCAGTATTTT
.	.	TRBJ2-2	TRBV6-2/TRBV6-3	CASSENRRNTGELFF	TGTGCCAGCAGCGAAAACAGGCGAAACACCGGGGAGCTGTTTTTT
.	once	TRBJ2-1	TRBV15	CATSRERDLNNEQFF	TGTGCCACCAGCAGAGAGCGGGACCTCAACAATGAGCAGTTCTTC
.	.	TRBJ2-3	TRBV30	CAWSVKSGGTDTQYF	TGTGCCTGGAGTGTAAAGAGCGGAGGCACAGATACGCAGTATTTT
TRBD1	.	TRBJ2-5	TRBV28	CASSSVDRDQETQYF	TGTGCCAGCAGTTCGGTGGACAGGGACCAAGAGACCCAGTACTTC
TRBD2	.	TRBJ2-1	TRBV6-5	CASQSGARSYNEQFF	TGTGCCAGCCAGAGCGGGGCACGCTCCTACAATGAGCAGTTCTTC
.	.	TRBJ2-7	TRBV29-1	CSVRGLISYEQYF	TGCAGCGTGCGGGGACTTATTTCCTACGAGCAGTACTTC
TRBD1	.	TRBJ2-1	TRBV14	CASSQLDRGVFGEQFF	TGTGCCAGCAGCCAATTAGACAGGGGTGTTTTCGGTGAGCAGTTCTTC
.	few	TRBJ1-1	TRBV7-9	CASSFSSWRTEAFF	TGTGCCAGCAGCTTTTCCTCATGGAGGACTGAAGCTTTCTTT
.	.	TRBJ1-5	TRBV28	CASSSARGIILTQHF	TGTGCCAGCAGTTCCGCGCGGGGTATAATTCTGACCCAGCATTTT
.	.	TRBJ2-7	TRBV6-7	CASSLPGHQSSYEQYF	TGTGCCAGCAGCCTACCGGGACACCAGAGCTCCTACGAGCAGTACTTC